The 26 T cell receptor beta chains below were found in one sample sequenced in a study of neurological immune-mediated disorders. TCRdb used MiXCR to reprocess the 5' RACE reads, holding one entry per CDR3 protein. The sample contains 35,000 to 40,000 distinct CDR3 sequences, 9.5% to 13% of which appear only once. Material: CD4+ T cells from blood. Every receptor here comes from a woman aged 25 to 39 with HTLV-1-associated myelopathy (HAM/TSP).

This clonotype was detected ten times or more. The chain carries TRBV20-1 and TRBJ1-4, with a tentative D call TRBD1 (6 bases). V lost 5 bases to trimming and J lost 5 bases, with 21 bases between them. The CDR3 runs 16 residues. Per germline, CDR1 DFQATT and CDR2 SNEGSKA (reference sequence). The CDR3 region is CSAYTGTPNLNEKLFF. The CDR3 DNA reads TGCAGTGCTTATACCGGGACACCAAATTTAAATGAAAAACTGTTTTTT.

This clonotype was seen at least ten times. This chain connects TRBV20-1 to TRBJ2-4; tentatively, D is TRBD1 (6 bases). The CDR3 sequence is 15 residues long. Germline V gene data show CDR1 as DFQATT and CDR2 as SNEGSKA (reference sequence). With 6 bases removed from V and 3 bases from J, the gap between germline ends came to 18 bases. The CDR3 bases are TGCAGTGCCATCACAGGGAATGGGGGCAAAAACATTCAGTACTTC. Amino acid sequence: CSAITGNGGKNIQYF.

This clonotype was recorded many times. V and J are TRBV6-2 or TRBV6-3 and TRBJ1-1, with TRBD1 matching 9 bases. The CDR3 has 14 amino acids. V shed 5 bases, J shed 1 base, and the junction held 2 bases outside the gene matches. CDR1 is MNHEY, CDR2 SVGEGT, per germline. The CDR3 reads CASSDRGENTEAFF. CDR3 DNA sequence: TGTGCCAGCAGTGACAGGGGGGAGAACACTGAAGCTTTCTTT.

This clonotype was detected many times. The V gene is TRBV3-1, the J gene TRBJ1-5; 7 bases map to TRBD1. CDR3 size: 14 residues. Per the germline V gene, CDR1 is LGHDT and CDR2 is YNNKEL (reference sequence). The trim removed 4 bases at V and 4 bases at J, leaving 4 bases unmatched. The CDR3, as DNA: TGTGCCAGCAGCCTCGCGGGACAGAATCAGCCCCAGCATTTT. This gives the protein CASSLAGQNQPQHF.

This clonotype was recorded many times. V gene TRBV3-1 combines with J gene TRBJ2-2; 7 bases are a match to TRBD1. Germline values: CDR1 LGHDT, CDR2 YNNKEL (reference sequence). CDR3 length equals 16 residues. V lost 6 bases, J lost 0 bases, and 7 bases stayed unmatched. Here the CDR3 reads CASRPAGTANTGELFF. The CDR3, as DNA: TGTGCCAGCAGACCCGCCGGGACAGCGAACACCGGGGAGCTGTTTTTT.

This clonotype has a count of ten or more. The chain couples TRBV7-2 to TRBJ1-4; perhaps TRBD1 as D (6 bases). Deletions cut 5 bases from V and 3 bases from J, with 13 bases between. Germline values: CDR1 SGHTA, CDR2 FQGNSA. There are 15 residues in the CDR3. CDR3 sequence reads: CASSVGQRPNEKLFF. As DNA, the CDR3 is TGTGCCAGCAGCGTTGGACAGAGACCTAATGAAAAACTGTTTTTT.

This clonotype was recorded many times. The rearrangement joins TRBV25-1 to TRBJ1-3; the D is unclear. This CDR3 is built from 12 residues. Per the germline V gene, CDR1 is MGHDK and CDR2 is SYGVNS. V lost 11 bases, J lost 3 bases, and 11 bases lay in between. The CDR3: CAGSDHGNTIYF. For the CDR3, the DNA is TGTGCCGGAAGCGACCATGGAAACACCATATATTTT.

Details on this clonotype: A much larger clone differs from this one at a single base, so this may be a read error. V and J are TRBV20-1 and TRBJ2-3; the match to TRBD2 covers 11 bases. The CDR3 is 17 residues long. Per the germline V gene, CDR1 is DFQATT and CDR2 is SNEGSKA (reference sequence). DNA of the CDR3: TGCAGTGCTCCTGCGATTGTCTCTAGCGGGGGGTGGGATACGAAGTATTTT. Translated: CSAPAIVSSGGWDTKYF.

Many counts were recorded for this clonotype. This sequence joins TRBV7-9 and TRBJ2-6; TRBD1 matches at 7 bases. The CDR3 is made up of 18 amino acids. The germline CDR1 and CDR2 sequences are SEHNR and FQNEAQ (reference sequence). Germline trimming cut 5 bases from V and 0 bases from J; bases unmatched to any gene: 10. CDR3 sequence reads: CASSGGQERFSGANVLTF. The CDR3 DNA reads TGTGCCAGCAGCGGCGGACAGGAACGCTTCTCTGGGGCCAACGTCCTGACTTTC. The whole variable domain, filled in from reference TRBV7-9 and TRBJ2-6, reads DTGVSQNPRHKITKRGQNVTFRCDPISEHNRLYWYRQTLGQGPEFLTYFQNEAQLEKSRLLSDRFSAERPKGSFSTLEIQRTEQGDSAMYLCASSGGQERFSGANVLTFGAGSRLTVL.

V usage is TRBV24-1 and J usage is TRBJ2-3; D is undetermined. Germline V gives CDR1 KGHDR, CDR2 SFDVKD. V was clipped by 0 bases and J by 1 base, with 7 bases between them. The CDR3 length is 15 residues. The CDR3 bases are TGTGCCACCAGTGATTTGGGGTTGGGCACAGATACGCAGTATTTT. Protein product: CATSDLGLGTDTQYF.

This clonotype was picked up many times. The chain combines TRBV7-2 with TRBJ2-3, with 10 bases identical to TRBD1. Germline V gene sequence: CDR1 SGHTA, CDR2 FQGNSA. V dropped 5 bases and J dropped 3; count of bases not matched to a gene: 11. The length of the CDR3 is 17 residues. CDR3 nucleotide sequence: TGTGCCAGCAGCCCGGACAGGGGGTCTTTAACTACAGATACGCAGTATTTT. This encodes CASSPDRGSLTTDTQYF.

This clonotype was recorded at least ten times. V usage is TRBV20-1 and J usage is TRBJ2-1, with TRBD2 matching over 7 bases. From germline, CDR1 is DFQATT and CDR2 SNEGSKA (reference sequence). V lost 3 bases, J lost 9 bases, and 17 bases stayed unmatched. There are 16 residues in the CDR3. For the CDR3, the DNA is TGCAGTGCTAGGGTAAGGCGGGGGACCAATTCGGGTGAGCAGTTCTTC. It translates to CSARVRRGTNSGEQFF.

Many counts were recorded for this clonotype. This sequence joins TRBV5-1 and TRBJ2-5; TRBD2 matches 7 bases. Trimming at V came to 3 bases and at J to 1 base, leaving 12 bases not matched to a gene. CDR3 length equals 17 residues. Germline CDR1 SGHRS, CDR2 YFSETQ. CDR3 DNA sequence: TGCGCCAGCAGCTACTACACCCGCGGGGGATCCCAAGAGACCCAGTACTTC. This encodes CASSYYTRGGSQETQYF.

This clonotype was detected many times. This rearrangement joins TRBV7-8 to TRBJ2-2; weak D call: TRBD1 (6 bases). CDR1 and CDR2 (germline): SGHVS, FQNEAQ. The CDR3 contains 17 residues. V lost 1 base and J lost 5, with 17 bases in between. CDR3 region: CASSLDSGQIRTGELFF. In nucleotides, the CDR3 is TGTGCCAGCAGCTTAGATTCTGGACAGATCCGAACCGGGGAGCTGTTTTTT.

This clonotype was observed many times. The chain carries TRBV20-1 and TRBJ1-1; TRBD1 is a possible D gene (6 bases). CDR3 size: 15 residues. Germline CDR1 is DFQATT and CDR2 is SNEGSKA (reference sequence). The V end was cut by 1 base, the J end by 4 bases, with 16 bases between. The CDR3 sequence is CSARVPGASGTEAFF. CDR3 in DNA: TGCAGTGCTAGAGTGCCGGGGGCGTCTGGCACTGAAGCTTTCTTT.

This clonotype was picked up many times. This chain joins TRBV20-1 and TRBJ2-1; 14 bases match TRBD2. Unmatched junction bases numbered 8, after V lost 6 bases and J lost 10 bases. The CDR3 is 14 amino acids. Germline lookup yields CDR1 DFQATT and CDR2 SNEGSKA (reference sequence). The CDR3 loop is CSAATSGGAREQFF. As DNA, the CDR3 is TGCAGTGCCGCGACTAGCGGGGGGGCCAGGGAGCAGTTCTTC.

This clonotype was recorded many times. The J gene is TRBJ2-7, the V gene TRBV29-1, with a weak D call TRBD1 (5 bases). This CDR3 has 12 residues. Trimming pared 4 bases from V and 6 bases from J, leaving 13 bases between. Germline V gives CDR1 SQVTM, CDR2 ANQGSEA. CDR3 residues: CSVGVGAGEQYF. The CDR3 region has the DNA TGCAGCGTTGGAGTAGGGGCTGGCGAGCAGTACTTC.

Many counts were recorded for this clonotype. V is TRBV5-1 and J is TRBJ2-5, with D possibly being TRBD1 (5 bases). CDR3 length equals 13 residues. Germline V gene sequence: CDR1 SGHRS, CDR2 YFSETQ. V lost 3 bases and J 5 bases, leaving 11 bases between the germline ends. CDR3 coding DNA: TGCGCCAGCAGCTCGGCAGGGAAGGAGACCCAGTACTTC. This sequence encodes CASSSAGKETQYF.

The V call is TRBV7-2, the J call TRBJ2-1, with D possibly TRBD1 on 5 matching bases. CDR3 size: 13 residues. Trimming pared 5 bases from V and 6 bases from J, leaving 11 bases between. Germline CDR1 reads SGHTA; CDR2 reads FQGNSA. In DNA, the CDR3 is TGTGCCAGCAGCCTAGGGGCAGCCAATGAGCAGTTCTTC. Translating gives CASSLGAANEQFF.

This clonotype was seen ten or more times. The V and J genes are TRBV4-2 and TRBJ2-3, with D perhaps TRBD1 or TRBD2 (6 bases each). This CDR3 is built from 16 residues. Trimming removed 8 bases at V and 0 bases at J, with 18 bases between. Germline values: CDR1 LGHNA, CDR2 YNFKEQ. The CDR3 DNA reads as TGTGCCAGCGGTCAACTCGGGGGCCTCAGCACAGATACGCAGTATTTT. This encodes CASGQLGGLSTDTQYF.

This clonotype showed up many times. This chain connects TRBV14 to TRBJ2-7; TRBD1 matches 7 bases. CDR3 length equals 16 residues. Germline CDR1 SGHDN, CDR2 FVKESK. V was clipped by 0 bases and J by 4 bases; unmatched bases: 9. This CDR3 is CASSQDRDRKVYEQYF. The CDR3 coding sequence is TGTGCCAGCAGCCAAGACCGGGACAGAAAGGTTTACGAGCAGTACTTC. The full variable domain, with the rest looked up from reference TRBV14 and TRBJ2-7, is EAGVTQFPSHSVIEKGQTVTLRCDPISGHDNLYWYRRVMGKEIKFLLHFVKESKQDESGMPNNRFLAERTGGTYSTLKVQPAELEDSGVYFCASSQDRDRKVYEQYFGPGTRLTVT.

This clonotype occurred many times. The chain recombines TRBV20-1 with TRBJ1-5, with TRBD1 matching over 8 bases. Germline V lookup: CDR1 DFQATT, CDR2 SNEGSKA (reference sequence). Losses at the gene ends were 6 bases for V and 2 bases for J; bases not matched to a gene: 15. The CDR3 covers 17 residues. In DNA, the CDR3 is TGCAGTGCCAAGGACAGGGAAAGGGGTGAAGGCAATCAGCCCCAGCATTTT. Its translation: CSAKDRERGEGNQPQHF.

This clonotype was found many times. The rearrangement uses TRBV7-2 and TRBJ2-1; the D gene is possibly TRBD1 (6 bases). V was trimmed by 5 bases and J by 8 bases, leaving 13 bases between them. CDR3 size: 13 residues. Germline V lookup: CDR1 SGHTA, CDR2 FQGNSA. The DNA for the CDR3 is TGTGCCAGCAGCGTCCAGGGGAAACATGAGCAGTTCTTC. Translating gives CASSVQGKHEQFF.

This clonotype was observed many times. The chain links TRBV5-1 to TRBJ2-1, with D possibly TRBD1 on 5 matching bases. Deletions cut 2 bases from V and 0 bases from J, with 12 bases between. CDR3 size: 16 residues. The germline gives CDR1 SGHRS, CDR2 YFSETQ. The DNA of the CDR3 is TGCGCCAGCAGCTTCGACAGTTCACTCTCCTACAATGAGCAGTTCTTC. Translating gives CASSFDSSLSYNEQFF.

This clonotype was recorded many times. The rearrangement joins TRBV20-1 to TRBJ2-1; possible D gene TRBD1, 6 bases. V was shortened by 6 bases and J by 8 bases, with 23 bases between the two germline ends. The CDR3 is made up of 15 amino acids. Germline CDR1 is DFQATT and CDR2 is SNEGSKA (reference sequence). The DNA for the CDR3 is TGCAGTGCCTCTAGGGGCAGGGGTACGGGTTATGAGCAGTTCTTC. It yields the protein CSASRGRGTGYEQFF.

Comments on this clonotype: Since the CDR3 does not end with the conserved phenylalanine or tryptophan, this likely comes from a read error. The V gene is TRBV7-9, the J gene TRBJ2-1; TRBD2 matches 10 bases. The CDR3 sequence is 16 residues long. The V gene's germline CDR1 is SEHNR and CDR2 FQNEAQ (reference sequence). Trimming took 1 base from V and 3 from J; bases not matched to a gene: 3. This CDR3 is CASSLDSGGNYNEQFI. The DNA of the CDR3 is TGTGCCAGCAGCTTAGATAGCGGGGGGAACTACAATGAGCAGTTCATC.